The 21 T cell receptor beta chains reported below all come from one sample, sequenced in a study of CD4 T cells in relation to SARS-CoV-2 and coronaviruses. What these receptors recognize is not known. Here immunoSEQ multiplex PCR was the method, and the copy in TCRdb shows in-frame clones only, minus some. The sample comprises tens of thousands of clones, approximately 75% of which are singletons, and 9% to 15% rests with the top ten. The unexposed donors gave CD4+ T cells in 2011-2018, prior to COVID-19. Isolation of CD4+ T cells took place after less than 13 days in culture. The sequenced material came from CD4+ T cells from PBMCs, cultured in vitro. Receptors were obtained from a human donor in good health.

This chain joins TRBV5-8 and TRBJ2-5, with D perhaps being TRBD1 or TRBD2 (6 bases each). Germline CDR1 reads SGHTS; CDR2 reads YDEGEE. The CDR3 is made up of 15 amino acids. Trimming cost V 7 bases and J 2 bases, with 18 bases left between them. CDR3 sequence: CASGRGGQRQETQYF. The CDR3 nucleotides read TGTGCCAGCGGAAGAGGGGGGCAGAGACAAGAGACCCAGTACTTC.

The chain joins TRBV5-1 to TRBJ2-2; 7 nucleotides line up with TRBD2. The V segment lost 4 bases and the J segment 4 bases; nucleotides outside the gene matches: 7. The V gene's germline CDR1 is SGHRS and CDR2 YFSETQ. The CDR3 spans 15 residues. In DNA form, the CDR3 reads TGCGCCAGCAGCACTACTAGCGTGAGCACCGGGGAGCTGTTTTTT. Translating it yields CASSTTSVSTGELFF. The whole variable domain, remainder taken from reference TRBV5-1 and TRBJ2-2, is KAGVTQTPRYLIKTRGQQVTLSCSPISGHRSVSWYQQTPGQGLQFLFEYFSETQRNKGNFPGRFSGRQFSNSRSEMNVSTLELGDSALYLCASSTTSVSTGELFFGEGSRLTVL.

This clone was seen a few times. The chain uses TRBV19 and TRBJ2-6, with 9 bases identical to TRBD1. The V gene's germline CDR1 is LNHDA and CDR2 SQIVND (reference sequence). The V gene end was trimmed by 5 bases and the J gene end by 0 bases; junction bases not matched to a gene: 11. This CDR3 is 19 amino acids long. The CDR3 sequence is CASSLSLGQGYSGANVLTF. CDR3 DNA: TGTGCCAGTAGTTTGTCCCTGGGACAGGGATACTCTGGGGCCAACGTCCTGACTTTC.

The count of this clone is one. The gene calls are TRBV12-3 or TRBV12-4 and TRBJ2-2; a weak D match, TRBD1 (6 bases). V shed 7 bases and J shed 6 bases, with 12 bases lying between them. The CDR3 has 13 residues. This CDR3 is CASIRGYAGELFF. In nucleotides, the CDR3 is TGTGCCAGCATAAGGGGGTACGCCGGGGAGCTGTTTTTT.

The CDR3 DNA follows: TGCGCCAGCAGCTTGCCGGACCGAAGGCCCCTAGCGGGGGGGCCCTATAGCACAGATACGCAGTATTTT. Translated: CASSLPDRRPLAGGPYSTDTQYF. This chain connects TRBV5-1 to TRBJ2-3; 12 positions match TRBD2. Germline V gene lookup returns CDR1 SGHRS and CDR2 YFSETQ. V was clipped by 1 base and J by 0 bases; unmatched bases: 21. The CDR3 runs 23 residues. Complete variable domain (other parts from reference TRBV5-1 and TRBJ2-3): KAGVTQTPRYLIKTRGQQVTLSCSPISGHRSVSWYQQTPGQGLQFLFEYFSETQRNKGNFPGRFSGRQFSNSRSEMNVSTLELGDSALYLCASSLPDRRPLAGGPYSTDTQYFGPGTRLTVL.

The chain combines TRBV6-5 with TRBJ2-3, with 7 bases aligning to TRBD1. The CDR3 has 14 amino acids. V gave up 2 bases and J gave up 5 bases; unmatched junction bases: 4. Per the germline V gene, CDR1 is MNHEY and CDR2 is SVGAGI. In DNA form, the CDR3 reads TGTGCCAGCAGTTACAGAGGGGGCAGAGATACGCAGTATTTT. This codes for CASSYRGGRDTQYF.

The chain employs TRBV19 and TRBJ2-1, with 9 bases lining up with TRBD2. CDR3 length: 15 amino acids. Germline CDR1 LNHDA, CDR2 SQIVND (reference sequence). The V gene end was trimmed by 1 base and the J gene end by 9 bases; junction bases not matched to a gene: 7. The CDR3 spells CASSIGGGGAVEQFF. Written as DNA, the CDR3 is TGTGCCAGTAGTATAGGAGGCGGGGGGGCGGTTGAGCAGTTCTTC.

The V and J genes are TRBV5-1 and TRBJ2-7, with D unclear. The CDR3 has 13 amino acids. Looked up from germline, CDR1 is SGHRS and CDR2 is YFSETQ. With 0 bases removed from V and 3 bases from J, the gap between germline ends came to 7 bases. This chain's CDR3 is CASSLADHYEQYF. The CDR3 region has the DNA TGCGCCAGCAGCTTGGCAGACCACTACGAGCAGTACTTC.

The chain is built from TRBV2 and TRBJ2-5; D ambiguous. CDR1 SNHLY and CDR2 FYNNEI come from the germline V gene. The germline V and J ends were trimmed by 6 bases and 3 bases, with 5 bases remaining between them. CDR3 size: 11 residues. The CDR3 here is CASSPEETQYF. The CDR3 DNA sequence: TGTGCCAGCAGCCCGGAAGAGACCCAGTACTTC.

The chain has TRBV24-1 and TRBJ1-3; D ambiguous. The V end was cut by 10 bases, the J end by 7 bases, with 19 bases between. Germline CDR1 is KGHDR and CDR2 is SFDVKD. This CDR3 region has 14 residues. The CDR3 reads CATTIPVGYNTIYF. The CDR3 region has the DNA TGTGCCACAACAATCCCCGTCGGCTACAACACCATATATTTT.

J is TRBJ2-7 and V is TRBV10-3; no firm D call. Germline V gene sequence: CDR1 ENHRY, CDR2 SYGVKD. V lost 7 bases, J lost 5 bases, and 15 bases lay in between. The CDR3 length is 13 residues. CDR3 sequence (DNA): TGTGCCATCAAGGGTGGGAATAAGGACGAGCAGTACTTC. This sequence encodes CAIKGGNKDEQYF.

This chain uses TRBV7-8 with TRBJ1-4; 10 bases line up with TRBD1. This CDR3 spans 16 amino acids. V lost 1 base, J lost 6 bases, and 5 bases stayed unmatched. Germline assignment: CDR1 SGHVS and CDR2 FQNEAQ. CDR3 sequence: CASSLDKTGGDEKLFF. CDR3 nucleotide sequence: TGTGCCAGCAGCTTAGATAAGACAGGGGGCGATGAAAAACTGTTTTTT.

The chain is built from TRBV19 and TRBJ1-2; D unresolved. The CDR3 has 13 amino acids. V gave up 5 bases and J gave up 7 bases, with 14 bases separating them. Germline V gives CDR1 LNHDA, CDR2 SQIVND (reference sequence). CDR3 in amino acids: CASSGKGVGGYTF. The DNA of the CDR3 is TGTGCCAGTAGTGGGAAGGGAGTCGGTGGCTACACCTTC.

This chain uses TRBV5-1 with TRBJ1-4; 7 nucleotides line up with TRBD1. The CDR3 runs 17 residues. CDR1 is SGHRS, CDR2 YFSETQ, per germline. V was pared by 0 bases and J by 8 bases, with 13 bases of the junction left unmatched. The CDR3 spells CASSLGRQGRFREKLFF. As DNA, the CDR3 is TGCGCCAGCAGCTTGGGTCGACAGGGCCGATTTCGCGAAAAACTGTTTTTT.

This chain joins TRBV7-2 and TRBJ2-3, with 14 nucleotides matching TRBD2. Trimming at V came to 5 bases and at J to 2 bases, leaving 9 bases not matched to a gene. CDR1 and CDR2 from the germline V gene are SGHTA and FQGNSA. This CDR3 is built from 18 residues. The CDR3 loop reads CASSVRLAGGRPTDTQYF. The CDR3 region has the DNA TGTGCCAGCAGCGTCCGACTAGCGGGGGGGCGCCCCACAGATACGCAGTATTTT. The variable domain in full, completed from reference TRBV7-2 and TRBJ2-3, reads GAGVSQSPSNKVTEKGKDVELRCDPISGHTALYWYRQSLGQGLEFLIYFQGNSAPDKSGLPSDRFSAERTGGSVSTLTIQRTQQEDSAVYLCASSVRLAGGRPTDTQYFGPGTRLTVL.

The rearrangement uses TRBV29-1 and TRBJ1-2, with a weak D call TRBD1 (6 bases). V dropped 4 bases and J dropped 8 bases, with 20 bases sitting between them. The CDR3 sequence is 14 residues long. From germline, CDR1 is SQVTM and CDR2 ANQGSEA. The DNA for the CDR3 is TGCAGCGTTGTCGGGGGGCCAAGCGGTACCGGCTACACCTTC. Protein: CSVVGGPSGTGYTF.

The chain joins TRBV7-3 to TRBJ2-5; perhaps TRBD2 as D (5 bases). This CDR3 region has 20 residues. The germline V gene has CDR1 SGHTA and CDR2 FQGTGA. V was trimmed by 3 bases and J by 0 bases, leaving 26 bases between them. The CDR3 spells CASSFAISLRAMGYQETQYF. In DNA form, the CDR3 reads TGTGCCAGCAGCTTTGCGATCTCCCTGCGGGCGATGGGATACCAAGAGACCCAGTACTTC.

The rearrangement uses TRBV5-4 and TRBJ2-2; 8 positions match TRBD1. The germline V gene encodes CDR1 SGHNT and CDR2 YYREEE (reference sequence). V dropped 4 bases and J dropped 4; count of bases not matched to a gene: 9. The CDR3 consists of 16 residues. The CDR3 reads CASSTPDQGATGELFF. In nucleotides, the CDR3 is TGTGCCAGCAGCACTCCGGACCAGGGGGCCACCGGGGAGCTGTTTTTT.

The genes are TRBV3-1 (or the pseudogene TRBV3-2) and TRBJ2-3; 8 nucleotides line up with TRBD2. The V segment lost 2 bases and the J segment 5 bases; nucleotides outside the gene matches: 6. The germline gives CDR1 LGHDT, CDR2 YNNKEL (reference sequence). The CDR3 extends over 15 amino acids. CDR3 region: CASSQRGGGRDTQYF. The CDR3 DNA reads TGTGCCAGCAGCCAACGGGGGGGCGGGAGAGATACGCAGTATTTT.

The chain couples TRBV2 to TRBJ2-7, with TRBD2 matching 9 bases. Germline V gene lookup returns CDR1 SNHLY and CDR2 FYNNEI. This CDR3 has 15 residues. V was clipped by 4 bases and J by 6 bases; unmatched bases: 10. CDR3 protein: CASSATSGLPSEQYF. The CDR3 DNA is TGTGCCAGCAGTGCGACTAGCGGTCTCCCGTCCGAGCAGTACTTC.

The chain uses TRBV2 and TRBJ2-2; 10 bases map to TRBD1. After removal of 8 bases from V and 0 bases from J, the junction contained 0 bases not matched to a gene. The CDR3 consists of 14 residues. The germline V gene has CDR1 SNHLY and CDR2 FYNNEI. The CDR3 is CASGTGANTGELFF. CDR3 bases: TGTGCCAGCGGGACAGGGGCGAACACCGGGGAGCTGTTTTTT.